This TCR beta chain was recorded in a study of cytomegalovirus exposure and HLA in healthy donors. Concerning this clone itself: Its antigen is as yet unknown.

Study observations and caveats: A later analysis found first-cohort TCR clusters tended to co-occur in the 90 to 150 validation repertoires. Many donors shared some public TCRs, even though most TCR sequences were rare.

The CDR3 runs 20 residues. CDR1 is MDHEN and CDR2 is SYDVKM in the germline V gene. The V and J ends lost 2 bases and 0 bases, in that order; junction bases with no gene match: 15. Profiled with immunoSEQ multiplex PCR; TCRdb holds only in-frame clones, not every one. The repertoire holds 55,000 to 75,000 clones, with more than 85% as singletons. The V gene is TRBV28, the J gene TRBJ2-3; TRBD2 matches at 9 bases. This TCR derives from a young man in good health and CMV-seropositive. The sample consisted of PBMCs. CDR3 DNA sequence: TGTGCCAGCAGTTTAGGGACTAGCCGAAAGACCAAACCTAGCACAGATACGCAGTATTTT. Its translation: CASSLGTSRKTKPSTDTQYF.